The next 10 T cell receptor beta chains were all read from a single sample in a study of blood T cell repertoires in COVID-19. Data came from immunoSEQ multiplex PCR; TCRdb stores just in-frame clones and leaves some out. The table has fewer than 600,000 clones, 88% seen once. What was sequenced was PBMCs or T cells enriched from blood (not recorded which). The receptors come from a woman in her forties who had recovered from COVID-19.

The rearrangement joins TRBV18 to TRBJ2-6; 9 nucleotides match TRBD1. V lost 2 bases to trimming and J lost 2 bases; unmatched junction nucleotides: 7. CDR1 and CDR2 from the germline V gene are KGHSH and LQKENI. This CDR3 has 18 amino acids. Here the CDR3 DNA reads TGTGCCAGCTCACCATACCGACAGGGGGTTACTGGGGCCAACGTCCTGACTTTC. Protein: CASSPYRQGVTGANVLTF.

This rearrangement joins TRBV2 to TRBJ2-3, with D tentatively TRBD2 (5 bases). This CDR3 is 14 amino acids long. With 5 bases removed from V and 2 bases from J, the gap between germline ends came to 11 bases. Per the germline V gene, CDR1 is SNHLY and CDR2 is FYNNEI. The CDR3 loop is CASSLDLITDTQYF. CDR3 DNA: TGTGCCAGCAGTCTGGACTTAATCACAGATACGCAGTATTTT.

This sequence joins TRBV4-2 and TRBJ2-4, with 9 bases identical to TRBD2. The CDR3 is 13 residues long. CDR1 and CDR2 (germline): LGHNA, YNFKEQ. V was pared by 4 bases and J by 7 bases, with 2 bases of the junction left unmatched. The CDR3: CASSPGLANIQYF. For the CDR3, the DNA is TGTGCCAGCAGCCCGGGACTAGCCAACATTCAGTACTTC.

V is TRBV25-1 and J is TRBJ1-2; D gene uncertain. The CDR3 has 16 residues. V was trimmed by 4 bases and J by 1 base, leaving 16 bases between them. CDR1 is MGHDK, CDR2 SYGVNS, per germline. Here the CDR3 DNA reads TGTGCCAGCAGTGCCACCGACAAGCTCCATAACTATGGCTACACCTTC. This encodes CASSATDKLHNYGYTF.

The V call is TRBV5-1, the J call TRBJ1-1; 7 nucleotides line up with TRBD1. The germline gives CDR1 SGHRS, CDR2 YFSETQ. The trim removed 4 bases at V and 6 bases at J, leaving 6 bases unmatched. The length of the CDR3 is 13 residues. CDR3: CASSRGGEAEAFF. Written as DNA, the CDR3 is TGCGCCAGCAGCAGAGGGGGCGAGGCTGAAGCTTTCTTT.

The chain recombines TRBV7-6 with TRBJ2-1; TRBD2 aligns across 9 bases. In germline, CDR1 is SGHVS, CDR2 FNYEAQ. Trimming cost V 1 base and J 5 bases; bases outside gene matches: 3. The CDR3 covers 15 residues. The CDR3 region is CASSLGGRAHNEQFF. CDR3 nucleotides: TGTGCCAGCAGCTTAGGCGGGAGGGCCCACAATGAGCAGTTCTTC. The full variable domain, completed using reference TRBV7-6 and TRBJ2-1, is GAGVSQSPRYKVTKRGQDVALRCDPISGHVSLYWYRQALGQGPEFLTYFNYEAQQDKSGLPNDRFSAERPEGSISTLTIQRTEQRDSAMYRCASSLGGRAHNEQFFGPGTRLTVL.

This chain joins TRBV18 and TRBJ1-1; 11 bases map to TRBD1. The CDR3 loop spans 16 amino acids. The trim removed 2 bases at V and 4 bases at J, leaving 6 bases unmatched. CDR1 and CDR2 from the germline V gene are KGHSH and LQKENI. The CDR3: CASSPGRTGGGTEAFF. CDR3 bases: TGTGCCAGCTCACCAGGGAGGACAGGGGGCGGCACTGAAGCTTTCTTT.

The chain joins TRBV30 to TRBJ2-4; tentatively, D is TRBD1 (5 bases). From germline, CDR1 is GTSNPN and CDR2 SVGIG (reference sequence). The CDR3 sequence is 13 residues long. The V end lost 6 bases, the J end lost 10 bases, and 19 bases lay between the germline ends. CDR3 DNA sequence: TGTGCCTGTACAGGTTGGAACGTCCTAATTCAGTACTTC. Translation gives CACTGWNVLIQYF.

J is TRBJ2-3 and V is TRBV4-3; 7 bases are shared with TRBD2. The CDR3 is 17 residues long. Unmatched junction bases numbered 10, after V lost 0 bases and J lost 4 bases. Germline assignment: CDR1 LGHNA and CDR2 YSLEER. The CDR3 nucleotides are TGCGCCAGCAGCCAAGATTGGGAGGGCCTTTATTCAGATACGCAGTATTTT. This encodes CASSQDWEGLYSDTQYF.

The rearrangement uses TRBV11-2 and TRBJ2-7; 12 bases are shared with TRBD1. Germline V gene data show CDR1 as SGHAT and CDR2 as FQNNGV. J was trimmed by 2 bases and V by 5 bases; bases with no gene match: 4. This CDR3 comprises 15 residues. As DNA, the CDR3 is TGTGCCAGCAGCGCCCGGGACAGGGGGCCCTACGAGCAGTACTTC. The encoded protein is CASSARDRGPYEQYF.